Sequencing of this T cell receptor beta chain was carried out in a study of T cell responses to AZD1222 COVID-19 vaccine. Study in general: Second doses that came at about 4 or about 12 weeks were put together. Study-level findings and limits: Unmutated regions of variants are reportedly targeted by nearly half of spike-specific TCRs. CD4 TCRs covered the whole spike, strongest at regions 160-218 and 743-854.

Repertoires were generated with immunoSEQ multiplex PCR, while TCRdb's copy carries only in-frame clones and drops some. The sample has about 120,000 clones; 88% are singletons. Concerning this clone itself: Its target is unknown.

CDR3 size: 12 residues. Per the germline V gene, CDR1 is MDHEN and CDR2 is SYDVKM. V dropped 1 base and J dropped 8 bases, with 5 bases sitting between them. This chain links TRBV28 with TRBJ1-4; D ambiguous. The TCR originated in an adult in good health. The material sequenced was peripheral blood, taken on day 0 of AZD1222 vaccination. The CDR3 bases are TGTGCCAGCAGTTTATTCGTGGAAAAACTGTTTTTT. Protein product: CASSLFVEKLFF.